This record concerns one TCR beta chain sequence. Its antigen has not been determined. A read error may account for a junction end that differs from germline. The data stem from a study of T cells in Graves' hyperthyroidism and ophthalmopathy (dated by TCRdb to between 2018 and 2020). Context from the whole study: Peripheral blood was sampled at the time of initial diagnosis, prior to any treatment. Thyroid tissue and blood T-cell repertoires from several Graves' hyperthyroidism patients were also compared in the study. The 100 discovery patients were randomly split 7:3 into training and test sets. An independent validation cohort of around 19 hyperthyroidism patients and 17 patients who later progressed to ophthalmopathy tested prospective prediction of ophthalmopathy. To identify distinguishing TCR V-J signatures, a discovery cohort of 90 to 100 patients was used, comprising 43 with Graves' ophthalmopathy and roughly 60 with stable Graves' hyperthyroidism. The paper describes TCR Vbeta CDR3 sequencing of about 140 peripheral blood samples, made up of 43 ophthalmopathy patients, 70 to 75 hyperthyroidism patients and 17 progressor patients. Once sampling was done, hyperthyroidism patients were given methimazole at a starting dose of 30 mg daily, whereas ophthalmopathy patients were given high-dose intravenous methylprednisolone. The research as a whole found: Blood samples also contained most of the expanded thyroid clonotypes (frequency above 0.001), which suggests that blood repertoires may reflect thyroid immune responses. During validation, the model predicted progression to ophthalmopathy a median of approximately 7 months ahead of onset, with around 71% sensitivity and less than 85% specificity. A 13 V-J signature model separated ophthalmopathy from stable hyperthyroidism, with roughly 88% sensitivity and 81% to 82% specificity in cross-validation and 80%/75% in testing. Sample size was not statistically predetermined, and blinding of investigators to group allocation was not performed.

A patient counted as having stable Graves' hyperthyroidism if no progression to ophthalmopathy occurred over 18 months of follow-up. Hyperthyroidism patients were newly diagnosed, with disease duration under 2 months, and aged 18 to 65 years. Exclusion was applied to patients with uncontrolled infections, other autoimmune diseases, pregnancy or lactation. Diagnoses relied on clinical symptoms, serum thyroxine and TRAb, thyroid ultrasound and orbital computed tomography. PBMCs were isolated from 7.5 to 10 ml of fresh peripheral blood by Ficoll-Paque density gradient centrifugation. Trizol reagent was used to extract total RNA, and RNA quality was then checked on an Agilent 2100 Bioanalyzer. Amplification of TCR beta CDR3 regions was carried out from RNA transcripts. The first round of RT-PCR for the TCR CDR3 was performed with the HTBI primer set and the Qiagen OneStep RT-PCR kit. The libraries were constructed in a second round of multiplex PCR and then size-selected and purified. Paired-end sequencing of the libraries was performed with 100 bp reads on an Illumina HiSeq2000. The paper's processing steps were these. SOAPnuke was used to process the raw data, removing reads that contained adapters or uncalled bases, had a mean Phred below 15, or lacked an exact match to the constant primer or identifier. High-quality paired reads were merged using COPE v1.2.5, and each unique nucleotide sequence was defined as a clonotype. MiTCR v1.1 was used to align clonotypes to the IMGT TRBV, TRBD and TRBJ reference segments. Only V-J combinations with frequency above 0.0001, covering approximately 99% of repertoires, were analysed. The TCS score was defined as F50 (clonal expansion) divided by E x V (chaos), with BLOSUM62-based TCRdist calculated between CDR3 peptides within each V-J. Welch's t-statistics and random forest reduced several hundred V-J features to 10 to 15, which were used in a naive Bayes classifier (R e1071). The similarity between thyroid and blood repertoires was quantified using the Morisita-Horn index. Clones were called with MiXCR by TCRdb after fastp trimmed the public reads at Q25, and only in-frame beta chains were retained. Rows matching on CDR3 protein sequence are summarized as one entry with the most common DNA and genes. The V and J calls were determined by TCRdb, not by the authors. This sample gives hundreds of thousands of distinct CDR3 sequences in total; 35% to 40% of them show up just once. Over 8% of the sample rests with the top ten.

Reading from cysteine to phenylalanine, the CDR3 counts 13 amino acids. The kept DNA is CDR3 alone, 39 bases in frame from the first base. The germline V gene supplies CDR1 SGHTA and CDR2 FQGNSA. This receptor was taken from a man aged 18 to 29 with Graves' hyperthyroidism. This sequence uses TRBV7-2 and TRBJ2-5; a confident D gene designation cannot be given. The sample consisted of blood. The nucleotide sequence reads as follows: TGCGCCAGCAGCCAAACCCTGAGGGAGACCCAGTACTTC. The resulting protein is CASSQTLRETQYF.